The clone carrying this T cell receptor beta chain came up once. Antigen unknown. These data originate in a study of regulatory and conventional T cells in RAG deficiency. Per germline, CDR1 SNHLY and CDR2 FYNNEI. The CDR3 has 14 amino acids. Trimming stripped 3 bases from V and 7 bases from J, with 12 bases between. TCRdb's table, derived via immunoSEQ multiplex PCR, lists solely in-frame clones and lacks some. Of approximately 22,000 clones in the sample, roughly 96% are singletons; the top ten hold roughly 1.3%. Overall study results and limits: Shorter CDR3s in all patient subsets; >75% Treg-Tconv overlap in Omenn. These Omenn syndrome Treg sorts may hold peripherally activated cells instead.

The sorted conventional CD4+ T cells were CD25-low and CD127-high, with genomic DNA sequenced. This sample was shared with a second study, whose subject was regulatory T cells. That work states: The primer mix had 52 TRBV and 13 TRBJ primers.

Sequenced input: CD25- CD4+ T cells sorted from blood. This sequence originates from a human donor in good health. This chain uses TRBV2 with TRBJ2-2; D unresolved. The CDR3 coding sequence is TGTGCCAGCAGTGACGGATTTCCGGGCGGGGAGCTGTTTTTT. Its protein is CASSDGFPGGELFF.